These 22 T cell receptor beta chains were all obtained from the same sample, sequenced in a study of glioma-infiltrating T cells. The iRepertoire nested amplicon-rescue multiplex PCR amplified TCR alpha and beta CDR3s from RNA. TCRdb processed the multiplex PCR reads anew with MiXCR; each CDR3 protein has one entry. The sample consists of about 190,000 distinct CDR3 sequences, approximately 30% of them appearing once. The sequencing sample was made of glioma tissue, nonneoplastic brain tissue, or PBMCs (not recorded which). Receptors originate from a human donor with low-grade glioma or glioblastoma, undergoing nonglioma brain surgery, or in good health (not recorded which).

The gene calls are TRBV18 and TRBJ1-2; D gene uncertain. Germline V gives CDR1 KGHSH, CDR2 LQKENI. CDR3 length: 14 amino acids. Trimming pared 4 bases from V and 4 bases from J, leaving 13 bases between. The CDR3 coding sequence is TGTGCCAGCTCACAACCGGCAGGCATCTATGGCTACACCTTC. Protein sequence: CASSQPAGIYGYTF.

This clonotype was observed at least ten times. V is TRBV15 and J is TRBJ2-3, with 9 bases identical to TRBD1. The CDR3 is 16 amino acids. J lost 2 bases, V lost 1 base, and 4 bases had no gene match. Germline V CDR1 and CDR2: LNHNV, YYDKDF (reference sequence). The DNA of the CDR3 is TGTGCCACCAGCAGAGGACAGGGGGGAGTCACAGATACGCAGTATTTT. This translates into CATSRGQGGVTDTQYF. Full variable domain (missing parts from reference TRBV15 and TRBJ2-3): DAMVIQNPRYQVTQFGKPVTLSCSQTLNHNVMYWYQQKSSQAPKLLFHYYDKDFNNEADTPDNFQSRRPNTSFCFLDIRSPGLGDTAMYLCATSRGQGGVTDTQYFGPGTRLTVL.

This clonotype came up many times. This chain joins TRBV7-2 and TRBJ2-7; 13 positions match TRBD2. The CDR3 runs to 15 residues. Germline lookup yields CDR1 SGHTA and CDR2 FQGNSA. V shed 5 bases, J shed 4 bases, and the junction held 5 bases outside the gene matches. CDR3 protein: CASSQGGLAGYEQYF. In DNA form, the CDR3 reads TGTGCCAGCAGCCAGGGGGGACTAGCGGGGTACGAGCAGTACTTC.

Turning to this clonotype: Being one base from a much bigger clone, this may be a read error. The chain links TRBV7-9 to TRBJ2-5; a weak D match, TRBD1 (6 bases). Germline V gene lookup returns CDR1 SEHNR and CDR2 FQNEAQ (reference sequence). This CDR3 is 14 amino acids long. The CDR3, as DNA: TGTGCCAGCAGCTTAGGAGGGGGAGTGGAGACCAAGTACTTC. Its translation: CASSLGGGVETKYF. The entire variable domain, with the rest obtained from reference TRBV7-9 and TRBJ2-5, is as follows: DTGVSQNPRHKITKRGQNVTFRCDPISEHNRLYWYRQTLGQGPEFLTYFQNEAQLEKSRLLSDRFSAERPKGSFSTLEIQRTEQGDSAMYLCASSLGGGVETKYFGPGTRLLVL.

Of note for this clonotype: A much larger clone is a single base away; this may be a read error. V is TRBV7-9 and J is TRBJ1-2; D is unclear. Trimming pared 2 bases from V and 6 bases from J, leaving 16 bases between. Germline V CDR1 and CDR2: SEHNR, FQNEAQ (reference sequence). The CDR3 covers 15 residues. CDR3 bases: TGTGCCAGCAGCTTACTAGTCCTTCGGGAGGATGGCTACACCTTC. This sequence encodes CASSLLVLREDGYTF. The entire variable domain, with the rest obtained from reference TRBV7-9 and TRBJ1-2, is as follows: DTGVSQNPRHKITKRGQNVTFRCDPISEHNRLYWYRQTLGQGPEFLTYFQNEAQLEKSRLLSDRFSAERPKGSFSTLEIQRTEQGDSAMYLCASSLLVLREDGYTFGSGTRLTVV.

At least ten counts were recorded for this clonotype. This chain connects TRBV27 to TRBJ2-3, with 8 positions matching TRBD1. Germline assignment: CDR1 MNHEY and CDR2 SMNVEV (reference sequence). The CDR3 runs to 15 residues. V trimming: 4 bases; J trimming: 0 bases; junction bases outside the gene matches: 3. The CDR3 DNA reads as TGTGCCAGCAGTTGGACAGGGACTAGCACAGATACGCAGTATTTT. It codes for CASSWTGTSTDTQYF.

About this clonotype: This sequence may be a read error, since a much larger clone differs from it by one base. The CDR3 nucleotides read TGTGCCAGCAGACCTGGACAGGGGCCCGGGGAGCTGTTTTTT. Residues: CASRPGQGPGELFF. The gene calls are TRBV7-2 and TRBJ2-2; 9 bases are shared with TRBD1. The CDR3 is 14 amino acids. Trimming removed 6 bases from V and 6 bases from J; junction bases left unmatched: 5. CDR1 is SGHTA and CDR2 is FQGNSA in the germline V gene.

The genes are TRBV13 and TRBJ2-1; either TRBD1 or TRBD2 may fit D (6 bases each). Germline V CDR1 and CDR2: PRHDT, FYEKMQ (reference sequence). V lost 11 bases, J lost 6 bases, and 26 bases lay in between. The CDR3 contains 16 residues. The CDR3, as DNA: TGTGCCGGGGGCTCGACTAGTAGCGGAGGTGGCAATGAGCAGTTCTTC. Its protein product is CAGGSTSSGGGNEQFF.

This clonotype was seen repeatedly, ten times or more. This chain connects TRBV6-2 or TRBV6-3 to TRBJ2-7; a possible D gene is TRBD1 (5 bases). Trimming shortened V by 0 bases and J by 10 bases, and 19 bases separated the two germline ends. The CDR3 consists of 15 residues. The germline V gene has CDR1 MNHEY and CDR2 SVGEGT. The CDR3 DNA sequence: TGTGCCAGCAGTTACTCCGGACACAACCCCTTATCACAGTACTTC. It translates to CASSYSGHNPLSQYF.

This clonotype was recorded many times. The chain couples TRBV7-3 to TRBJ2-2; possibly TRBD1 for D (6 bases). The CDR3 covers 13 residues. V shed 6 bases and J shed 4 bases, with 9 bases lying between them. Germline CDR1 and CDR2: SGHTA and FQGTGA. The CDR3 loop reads CASSGTLTGELFF. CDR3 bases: TGTGCCAGCAGTGGGACACTCACCGGGGAGCTGTTTTTT.

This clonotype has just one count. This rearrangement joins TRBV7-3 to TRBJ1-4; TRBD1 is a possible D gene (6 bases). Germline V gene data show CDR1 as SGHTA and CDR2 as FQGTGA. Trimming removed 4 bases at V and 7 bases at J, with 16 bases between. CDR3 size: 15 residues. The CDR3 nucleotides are TGTGCCAGCAGCTCGGGGGGGGGGCAGGGTGAAAAACTGTTTTTT. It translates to CASSSGGGQGEKLFF.

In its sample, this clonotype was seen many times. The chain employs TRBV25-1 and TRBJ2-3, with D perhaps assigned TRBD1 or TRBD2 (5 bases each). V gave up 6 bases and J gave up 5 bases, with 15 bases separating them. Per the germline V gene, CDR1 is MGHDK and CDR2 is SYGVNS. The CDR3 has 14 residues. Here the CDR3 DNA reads TGTGCCAGCAGCCCCACCGGGACCCGAGATACGCAGTATTTT. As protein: CASSPTGTRDTQYF. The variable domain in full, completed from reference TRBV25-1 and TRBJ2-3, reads EADIYQTPRYLVIGTGKKITLECSQTMGHDKMYWYQQDPGMELHLIHYSYGVNSTEKGDLSSESTVSRIRTEHFPLTLESARPSHTSQYLCASSPTGTRDTQYFGPGTRLTVL.

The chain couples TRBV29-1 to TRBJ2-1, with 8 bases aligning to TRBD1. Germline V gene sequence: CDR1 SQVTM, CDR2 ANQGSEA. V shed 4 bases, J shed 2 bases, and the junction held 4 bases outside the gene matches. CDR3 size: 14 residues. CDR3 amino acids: CSVAGTGAYNEQFF. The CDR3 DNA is TGCAGCGTTGCCGGGACAGGTGCCTACAATGAGCAGTTCTTC.

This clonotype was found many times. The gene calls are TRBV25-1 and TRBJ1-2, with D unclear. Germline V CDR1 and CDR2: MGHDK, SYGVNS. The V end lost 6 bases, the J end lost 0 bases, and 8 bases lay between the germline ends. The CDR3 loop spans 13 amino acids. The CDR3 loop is CASRDGTNYGYTF. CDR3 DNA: TGTGCCAGCAGGGACGGGACTAACTATGGCTACACCTTC.

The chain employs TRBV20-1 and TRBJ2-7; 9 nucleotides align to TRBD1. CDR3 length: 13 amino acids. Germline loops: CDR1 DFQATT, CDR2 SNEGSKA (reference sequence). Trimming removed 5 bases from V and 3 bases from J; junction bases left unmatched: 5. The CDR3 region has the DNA TGCAGTGCTGGGGGACAGGGCAGCTACGAGCAGTACTTC. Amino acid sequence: CSAGGQGSYEQYF.

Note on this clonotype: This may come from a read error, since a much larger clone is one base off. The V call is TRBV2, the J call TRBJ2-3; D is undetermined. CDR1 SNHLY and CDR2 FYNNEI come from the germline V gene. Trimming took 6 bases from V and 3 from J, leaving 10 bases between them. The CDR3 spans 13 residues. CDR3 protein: CASRFEGTDTQYF. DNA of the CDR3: TGTGCCAGCAGGTTTGAAGGTACAGATACGCAGTATTTT.

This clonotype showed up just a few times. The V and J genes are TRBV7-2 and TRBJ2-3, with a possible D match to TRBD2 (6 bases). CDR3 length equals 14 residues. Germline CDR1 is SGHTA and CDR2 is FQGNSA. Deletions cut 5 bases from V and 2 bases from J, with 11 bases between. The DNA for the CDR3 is TGTGCCAGCAGCCCGACTAGAGCCACAGATACGCAGTATTTT. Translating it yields CASSPTRATDTQYF.

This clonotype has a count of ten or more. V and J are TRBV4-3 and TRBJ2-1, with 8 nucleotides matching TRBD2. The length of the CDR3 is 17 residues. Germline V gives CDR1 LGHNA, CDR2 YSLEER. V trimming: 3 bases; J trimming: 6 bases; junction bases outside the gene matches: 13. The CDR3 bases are TGCGCCAGCAGCCACAACCGCCCGGGACTAGTAGGCAATGAGCAGTTCTTC. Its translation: CASSHNRPGLVGNEQFF.

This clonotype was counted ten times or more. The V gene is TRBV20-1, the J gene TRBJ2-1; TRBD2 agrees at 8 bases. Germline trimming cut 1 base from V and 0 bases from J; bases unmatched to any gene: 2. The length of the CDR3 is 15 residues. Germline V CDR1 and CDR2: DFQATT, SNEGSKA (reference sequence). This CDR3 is CSARAGTSSYNEQFF. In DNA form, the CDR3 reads TGCAGTGCTAGAGCTGGGACTAGCTCCTACAATGAGCAGTTCTTC.

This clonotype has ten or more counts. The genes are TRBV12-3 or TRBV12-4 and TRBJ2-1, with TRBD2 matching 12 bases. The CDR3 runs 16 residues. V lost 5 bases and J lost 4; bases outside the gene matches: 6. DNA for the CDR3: TGTGCCAGCAGTCCACCAGGACTAGCGGGGTACAATGAGCAGTTCTTC. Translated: CASSPPGLAGYNEQFF.

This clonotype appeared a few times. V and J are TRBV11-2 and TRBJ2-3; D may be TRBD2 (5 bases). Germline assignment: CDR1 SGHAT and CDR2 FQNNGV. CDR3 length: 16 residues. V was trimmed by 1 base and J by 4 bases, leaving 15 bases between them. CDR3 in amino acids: CASSLGLRGLSDTQYF. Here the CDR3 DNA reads TGTGCCAGCAGCTTAGGGCTTCGGGGATTATCAGATACGCAGTATTTT.

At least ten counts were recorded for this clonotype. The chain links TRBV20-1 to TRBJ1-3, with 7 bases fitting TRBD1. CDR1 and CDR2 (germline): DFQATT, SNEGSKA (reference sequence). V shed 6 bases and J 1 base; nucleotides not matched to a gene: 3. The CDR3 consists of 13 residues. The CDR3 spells CSAKTGSGNTIYF. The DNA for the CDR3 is TGCAGTGCAAAGACAGGGTCTGGAAACACCATATATTTT.